The 10 T cell receptor beta chains reported below all come from one sample, sequenced in a study of tissue T cells after allogeneic stem cell transplantation. Assay: immunoSEQ multiplex PCR; the TCRdb copy retains only in-frame clones and omits some. The sample comprises tens of thousands of clones, roughly 92% of which are singletons, and 3.5% to 4% rests with the top ten. The material sequenced was blood, taken before transplantation. Receptors were obtained from a woman aged 35 to 70 who later had graft-versus-host disease after an allogeneic stem cell transplant.

Here the CDR3 DNA reads TGTGCCAGCAGCGGGACCAGGGCTAACTATGGCTACACCTTC. Encoded protein: CASSGTRANYGYTF. J is TRBJ1-2 and V is TRBV6-5, with D possibly being TRBD1 (5 bases). Trimming removed 6 bases at V and 0 bases at J, with 11 bases between. The CDR3 has 14 amino acids. Germline CDR1 MNHEY, CDR2 SVGAGI.

This clone is a singleton in its sample. V usage is TRBV29-1 and J usage is TRBJ1-2; the D is unclear. This CDR3 comprises 12 residues. Germline V lookup: CDR1 SQVTM, CDR2 ANQGSEA. Between the trimmed V and J ends, which lost 5 bases and 7 bases, there was a span of 14 bases. CDR3 coding DNA: TGCAGCGTTATAGGTCCCTACGGTGGCTACACCTTC. It is translated as CSVIGPYGGYTF.

This clone occurred once. The gene calls are TRBV29-1 and TRBJ2-3; a weak D match, TRBD2 (6 bases). Per the germline V gene, CDR1 is SQVTM and CDR2 is ANQGSEA. This CDR3 has 11 residues. The CDR3 sequence: CGGLGTDTQYF. CDR3 nucleotide sequence: TGCGGGGGACTGGGCACAGATACGCAGTATTTT.

This chain links TRBV6-2 or TRBV6-3 with TRBJ2-6; D is ambiguous. Looked up from germline, CDR1 is MNHEY and CDR2 is SVGEGT. The ends were cut back, 2 bases at V and 0 bases at J, with 8 bases in the middle. CDR3 length: 16 amino acids. In DNA form, the CDR3 reads TGTGCCAGCAGTTACGGTCCGATCTCTGGGGCCAACGTCCTGACTTTC. This translates into CASSYGPISGANVLTF.

The chain has TRBV19 and TRBJ1-6; 9 nucleotides line up with TRBD1. Trimming removed 4 bases from V and 9 bases from J; junction bases left unmatched: 7. This CDR3 has 15 residues. From germline, CDR1 is LNHDA and CDR2 SQIVND (reference sequence). This chain's CDR3 is CASSTTDRGSSPLHF. The DNA of the CDR3 is TGTGCCAGTAGTACCACGGACAGGGGATCTTCACCCCTCCACTTT.

The chain is built from TRBV2 and TRBJ1-6; D gene ambiguous. Per germline, CDR1 SNHLY and CDR2 FYNNEI. V gave up 3 bases and J gave up 5 bases, with 14 bases separating them. The CDR3 is made up of 16 amino acids. The CDR3 DNA follows: TGTGCCAGCAGTGACCTGGCCCGGGGTGATAATTCACCCCTCCACTTT. This gives the protein CASSDLARGDNSPLHF.

The genes are TRBV13 and TRBJ2-7; TRBD2 aligns across 13 bases. The CDR3 consists of 16 residues. V lost 2 bases, J lost 6 bases, and 7 bases stayed unmatched. Germline lookup yields CDR1 PRHDT and CDR2 FYEKMQ (reference sequence). The CDR3 DNA follows: TGTGCCAGCAGCTTACGTACTAGCGGGAGGGCCTCCGAGCAGTACTTC. Its translation: CASSLRTSGRASEQYF. Filled out from reference TRBV13 and TRBJ2-7, the complete variable domain reads AAGVIQSPRHLIKEKRETATLKCYPIPRHDTVYWYQQGPGQDPQFLISFYEKMQSDKGSIPDRFSAQQFSDYHSELNMSSLELGDSALYFCASSLRTSGRASEQYFGPGTRLTVT.

This clone was seen a single time. The CDR3 DNA sequence: TGTGCCAGCAGTTTTGGTGGGAGGCGCCCGGATACGCAGTATTTT. Translating gives CASSFGGRRPDTQYF. The chain employs TRBV27 and TRBJ2-3, with D possibly TRBD2 on 6 matching bases. V lost 3 bases and J 6 bases, leaving 16 bases between the germline ends. Germline CDR1 is MNHEY and CDR2 is SMNVEV (reference sequence). This CDR3 region has 15 residues.

This clone was recorded only once. V gene TRBV28 combines with J gene TRBJ1-1, with TRBD1 matching 9 bases. CDR1 is MDHEN and CDR2 is SYDVKM in the germline V gene. CDR3 length equals 17 residues. Germline trimming cut 6 bases from V and 3 bases from J; bases unmatched to any gene: 14. The CDR3 reads CASRPSPGTGLDTEAFF. Here the CDR3 DNA reads TGTGCCAGCAGGCCTAGTCCCGGGACAGGGTTGGACACTGAAGCTTTCTTT.

The chain combines TRBV11-2 with TRBJ2-3; a weak D match, TRBD1 (6 bases). This CDR3 is 14 amino acids long. Trimming took 5 bases from V and 6 from J, leaving 15 bases between them. Germline loops: CDR1 SGHAT, CDR2 FQNNGV. The CDR3 loop is CASSQGQNVDTQYF. Written as DNA, the CDR3 is TGTGCCAGCAGCCAAGGACAGAACGTGGATACGCAGTATTTT.